The rows below give T cell receptor beta chains drawn from one sample of a study of shared clonotypes between healthy human individuals. TCRdb's copy holds only in-frame clones and misses some; the assay was immunoSEQ multiplex PCR. Among around 940,000 clones listed, about 80% were seen once. Input material: memory CD4+ T cells sorted from blood. The receptors come from a man between 18 and 35 years old in good health. CDR3s include the opening cysteine and the closing phenylalanine or tryptophan. The D gene is left open where the match is weak. Clone size appears in some rows only: once, few, many, or a class for an expanded clone.

>few|14|TRBV5-1|TRBJ2-7|.
TGCGCCAGCAGCGTCGGGGGCCTCTCCTACGAGCAGTACTTC
CASSVGGLSYEQYF
>.|14|TRBV7-2|TRBJ2-1|TRBD2
TGTGCCAGCAGCTTAGAGCCCCTAGCGGGGGGGCAGTTCTTC
CASSLEPLAGGQFF
>once|14|TRBV5-1|TRBJ1-1|TRBD1
TGCGCCAGCAGCGACCCGACAGGGGGTGGTGAAGCTTTCTTT
CASSDPTGGGEAFF
>.|16|TRBV5-1|TRBJ1-4|TRBD1
TGCGCCAGCAGCCCTCCCAACAGGGGACAAAATGAAAAACTGTTTTTT
CASSPPNRGQNEKLFF
>.|15|TRBV10-3|TRBJ1-2|.
TGTGCCATCAGTGAGTCTGCCGATCCTAACTATGGCTACACCTTC
CAISESADPNYGYTF
>few|14|TRBV5-1|TRBJ1-6|TRBD1
TGCGCCAGCAGCCAACAGGGGTCTAATTCACCCCTCCACTTT
CASSQQGSNSPLHF
>.|19|TRBV5-1|TRBJ2-2|.
TGCGCCAGCAGCTTGGCAGTCCCCCGGGGGCAAAGTAGGAGCGGGGAGCTGTTTTTT
CASSLAVPRGQSRSGELFF
>.|13|TRBV10-3|TRBJ1-6|.
TGTGCCATCAGTGAGTCGCGGGATTCACCCCTCCACTTT
CAISESRDSPLHF
>.|14|TRBV7-8|TRBJ2-5|.
TGTGCCAGCAGCTTAGAATGGGTTTGGGAGACCCAGTACTTC
CASSLEWVWETQYF
>.|16|TRBV2|TRBJ2-1|.
TGTGCCAGCAGTGAATATACGGGGAGCTCCTACAATGAGCAGTTCTTC
CASSEYTGSSYNEQFF